The rows below give T cell receptor beta chains drawn from one sample of a study of low-dose radiotherapy and immunotherapy resistance in tumors. TCRdb fed the reads into MiXCR, producing one record per CDR3 protein. The sample includes roughly 50,000 distinct CDR3 sequences, approximately 35% of them seen just once. Here the sequenced sample was PBMCs, taken after low-dose radiotherapy plus immunotherapy. These receptors were obtained from a male donor with rectosigmoid adenocarcinoma. Both conserved end residues are part of each CDR3. Each record gives: V gene, CDR3 length, J gene, clone size, CDR3 protein. A clone size is listed for some rows: how often the clone was seen (once, few, many), or a class if it is expanded.

V: TRBV9; length: 15; J: TRBJ2-5; size: -; CDR3: CASSVGTSVGETQYF
V: TRBV7-2; length: 15; J: TRBJ2-7; size: many; CDR3: CASSLAGGRYYEQYF
V: TRBV6-2/TRBV6-3; length: 13; J: TRBJ1-5; size: many; CDR3: CASSQTVDRPQHF
V: TRBV7-2; length: 17; J: TRBJ1-4; size: many; CDR3: CASSSQPTGGTNEKLFF
V: TRBV6-2/TRBV6-3; length: 15; J: TRBJ2-1; size: many; CDR3: CASSYLKGSYNEQFF
V: TRBV27; length: 18; J: TRBJ2-7; size: few; CDR3: CASSFGLGRDRFSYEQYF
V: TRBV6-6; length: 14; J: TRBJ1-1; size: -; CDR3: CASSLGQGSIEAFF
V: TRBV7-7; length: 15; J: TRBJ2-2; size: many; CDR3: CASSLDRVGTGELFF
V: TRBV28; length: 16; J: TRBJ2-1; size: many; CDR3: CASSLRTSGSRNEQFF
V: TRBV20-1; length: 13; J: TRBJ1-2; size: many; CDR3: CSARDTGGWGYTF
V: TRBV27; length: 18; J: TRBJ2-3; size: once; CDR3: CATRPAGEIRAPTDTQYF
V: TRBV4-2; length: 20; J: TRBJ2-4; size: many; CDR3: CASSQDLWQGDVVAKNIQYF
V: TRBV29-1; length: 12; J: TRBJ2-5; size: many; CDR3: CSVYRVRETQYF
V: TRBV7-2; length: 14; J: TRBJ1-6; size: -; CDR3: CASSITNRDSPLHF
V: TRBV28; length: 15; J: TRBJ2-1; size: many; CDR3: CASSLWDSSYNEQFF
V: TRBV11-2; length: 15; J: TRBJ1-2; size: -; CDR3: CASSLGGTVTYGYTF
V: TRBV7-8; length: 16; J: TRBJ2-2; size: many; CDR3: CASSSQNSLPTGELFF
V: TRBV6-2/TRBV6-3; length: 16; J: TRBJ2-6; size: many; CDR3: CASSFSRGSGANVLTF
V: TRBV7-3; length: 18; J: TRBJ2-1; size: -; CDR3: CASSLGVARLAGHNEQFF
V: TRBV29-1; length: 12; J: TRBJ1-2; size: -; CDR3: CSVPGPNYGYTF
V: TRBV7-2; length: 17; J: TRBJ2-1; size: few; CDR3: CASSPSGTGGDRGEQFF
V: TRBV11-2; length: 15; J: TRBJ2-1; size: -; CDR3: CASSFTRDRGHEQFF
V: TRBV6-1; length: 13; J: TRBJ1-2; size: -; CDR3: CATKDRLNYGYTF
V: TRBV6-2/TRBV6-3; length: 15; J: TRBJ2-2; size: many; CDR3: CASRNKGQDTGELFF
V: TRBV4-1; length: 13; J: TRBJ1-5; size: many; CDR3: CASSQGTAQPQHF
V: TRBV2; length: 15; J: TRBJ2-2; size: -; CDR3: CASNMGLNTGELFFF
V: TRBV18; length: 16; J: TRBJ2-2; size: -; CDR3: CASSPWSSGNTGELFF
V: TRBV28; length: 16; J: TRBJ2-7; size: many; CDR3: CASSSHWTSGSYEQYF
V: TRBV9; length: 14; J: TRBJ1-5; size: -; CDR3: CASSATIIGQPQHF
V: TRBV29-1; length: 15; J: TRBJ1-3; size: many; CDR3: CSTVDRGWSGNTIYF
V: TRBV3-1; length: 15; J: TRBJ2-1; size: -; CDR3: CASSQALALHNEQFF
V: TRBV6-2/TRBV6-3; length: 15; J: TRBJ1-1; size: many; CDR3: CASSFGGNKNTEAFF
V: TRBV6-2/TRBV6-3; length: 17; J: TRBJ2-4; size: many; CDR3: CASSYSMSGVAKNIQYF
V: TRBV11-2; length: 12; J: TRBJ2-1; size: -; CDR3: CASSLGGAVQFF
V: TRBV9; length: 13; J: TRBJ1-2; size: -; CDR3: CASSATVSGGYTF
V: TRBV6-6; length: 14; J: TRBJ1-5; size: -; CDR3: CASWGQLPNQPQHF
V: TRBV6-2/TRBV6-3; length: 15; J: TRBJ2-4; size: -; CDR3: CASSLRGSAKNIQYF
V: TRBV29-1; length: 12; J: TRBJ1-2; size: many; CDR3: CSVKQGYYGYTF
V: TRBV5-5; length: 15; J: TRBJ2-5; size: many; CDR3: CASSFGTGGQETQYF
V: TRBV20-1; length: 13; J: TRBJ1-5; size: many; CDR3: CSAGQGFNQPQHF
V: TRBV7-2; length: 16; J: TRBJ2-3; size: many; CDR3: CASSLAPGQGGDTQYF
V: TRBV20-1; length: 16; J: TRBJ2-3; size: many; CDR3: CSARGGTSGSTDTQYF
V: TRBV6-6; length: 15; J: TRBJ2-5; size: few; CDR3: CASSYMAAVGETQYF
V: TRBV28; length: 15; J: TRBJ1-5; size: -; CDR3: CASTWGGGGNQPQHF
V: TRBV6-5; length: 16; J: TRBJ1-6; size: many; CDR3: CASSYSIVSANSPLHF
V: TRBV7-3; length: 12; J: TRBJ2-1; size: many; CDR3: CASSSNQRREFF
V: TRBV20-1; length: 15; J: TRBJ1-5; size: many; CDR3: CSARVRDRGNQPQHF
V: TRBV6-6; length: 14; J: TRBJ2-7; size: -; CDR3: CASRGQGLLYEQYF
V: TRBV28; length: 12; J: TRBJ1-2; size: many; CDR3: CASGIANYGYTF
V: TRBV12-3/TRBV12-4; length: 14; J: TRBJ1-5; size: -; CDR3: CASSSWGANQPQHF
V: TRBV5-8; length: 15; J: TRBJ2-7; size: many; CDR3: CASSWDTRGTYEQYF
V: TRBV9; length: 13; J: TRBJ1-2; size: many; CDR3: CASSVDRTGGYTF
V: TRBV20-1; length: 13; J: TRBJ2-7; size: many; CDR3: CSASLGYSREQYF